One sample yielded the 7 T cell receptor beta chains listed below, sequenced in a study of blood T cell repertoires in COVID-19. Method: immunoSEQ multiplex PCR; TCRdb's copy keeps in-frame clones and lacks some. The sample holds around 220,000 clones, 82% seen once. The source material was peripheral blood. These receptors all come from a woman of 80 years or more with active or convalescent COVID-19.

The chain joins TRBV7-9 to TRBJ1-5; 7 bases align to TRBD1. Germline loops: CDR1 SEHNR, CDR2 FQNEAQ (reference sequence). This CDR3 is 13 amino acids long. Losses at the gene ends were 5 bases for V and 5 bases for J; bases not matched to a gene: 3. CDR3 amino acids: CASSGQAYQPQHF. For the CDR3, the DNA is TGTGCCAGCAGCGGACAGGCCTATCAGCCCCAGCATTTT.

The chain recombines TRBV5-6 with TRBJ1-1, with TRBD1 matching 10 bases. V lost 2 bases, J lost 1 base, and 2 bases stayed unmatched. The CDR3 has 15 residues. The germline V gene has CDR1 SGHDT and CDR2 YYEEEE. The CDR3 nucleotides read TGTGCCAGCAGCTTTAGGGACAGGGGGAACACTGAAGCTTTCTTT. Its protein is CASSFRDRGNTEAFF. Complete variable domain (other parts from reference TRBV5-6 and TRBJ1-1): DAGVTQSPTHLIKTRGQQVTLRCSPKSGHDTVSWYQQALGQGPQFIFQYYEEEERQRGNFPDRFSGHQFPNYSSELNVNALLLGDSALYLCASSFRDRGNTEAFFGQGTRLTVV.

The gene calls are TRBV3-1 (or the pseudogene TRBV3-2) and TRBJ2-1; perhaps TRBD2 as D (6 bases). Trimming removed 2 bases at V and 10 bases at J, with 12 bases between. This CDR3 has 13 amino acids. Looked up from germline, CDR1 is LGHDT and CDR2 is YNNKEL (reference sequence). Here the CDR3 reads CASSQSGLYEQFF. DNA of the CDR3: TGTGCCAGCAGCCAATCGGGACTGTACGAGCAGTTCTTC.

The sample holds one count of this clone. This chain links TRBV6-4 with TRBJ2-3; 7 nucleotides match TRBD2. Germline V gene sequence: CDR1 MRHNA, CDR2 SNTAGT. This CDR3 has 16 amino acids. V trimming: 6 bases; J trimming: 2 bases; junction bases outside the gene matches: 11. In DNA, the CDR3 is TGTGCCAGCAGCCCCGGGCCTAGCGGCATCACAGATACGCAGTATTTT. Translated, it gives CASSPGPSGITDTQYF.

The chain links TRBV5-6 to TRBJ1-2; perhaps TRBD1 as D (5 bases). The CDR3 is 14 residues long. The V gene's germline CDR1 is SGHDT and CDR2 YYEEEE. V lost 0 bases, J lost 4 bases, and 10 bases lay in between. The CDR3 DNA reads TGTGCCAGCAGCTTGGCCAGGGCATCCTATGGCTACACCTTC. Translation gives CASSLARASYGYTF.

The V call is TRBV5-1, the J call TRBJ2-1, with 9 bases fitting TRBD2. Per germline, CDR1 SGHRS and CDR2 YFSETQ. V shed 1 base and J 2 bases; nucleotides not matched to a gene: 7. This CDR3 has 17 amino acids. The CDR3 reads CASSLLGGGAPYNEQFF. For the CDR3, the DNA is TGCGCCAGCAGCTTGTTAGGCGGGGGGGCCCCCTACAATGAGCAGTTCTTC. Filled out from reference TRBV5-1 and TRBJ2-1, the complete variable domain reads KAGVTQTPRYLIKTRGQQVTLSCSPISGHRSVSWYQQTPGQGLQFLFEYFSETQRNKGNFPGRFSGRQFSNSRSEMNVSTLELGDSALYLCASSLLGGGAPYNEQFFGPGTRLTVL.

This clone was seen only once. The V gene is TRBV25-1, the J gene TRBJ2-5, with a weak D call TRBD1 (5 bases). This CDR3 comprises 14 residues. The V gene's germline CDR1 is MGHDK and CDR2 SYGVNS. V gave up 3 bases and J gave up 4 bases, with 12 bases separating them. As DNA, the CDR3 is TGTGCCAGCAGTGATCAAGGCAGGGCAGAGACCCAGTACTTC. Amino acids: CASSDQGRAETQYF. The full variable domain, rest sourced from reference TRBV25-1 and TRBJ2-5, is EADIYQTPRYLVIGTGKKITLECSQTMGHDKMYWYQQDPGMELHLIHYSYGVNSTEKGDLSSESTVSRIRTEHFPLTLESARPSHTSQYLCASSDQGRAETQYFGPGTRLLVL.